These 24 T cell receptor beta chains originate from one sample sequenced in a study of OX40 agonist ivuxolimab in advanced cancers. Profiled with immunoSEQ multiplex PCR; TCRdb holds only in-frame clones, not every one. Of more than 60,000 clones listed, 65% to 85% are singletons. The sample consisted of CD4+ or CD8+ T cells sorted from blood, taken in a trial of the OX40 agonist ivuxolimab. These receptors all come from an adult with an advanced solid tumor such as melanoma, head and neck, liver or kidney cancer.

V and J are TRBV5-1 and TRBJ2-2; either TRBD1 or TRBD2 may fit D (5 bases each). V was trimmed by 4 bases and J by 4 bases, leaving 11 bases between them. There are 14 residues in the CDR3. CDR1 and CDR2 (germline): SGHRS, YFSETQ. In nucleotides, the CDR3 is TGCGCCAGCAGCCCGGGGACGAGCACCGGGGAGCTGTTTTTT. This gives the protein CASSPGTSTGELFF.

The CDR3 DNA reads TGTGCCAGCAGCCGGCTAGACGGTGGGGCGGGCACAGATACGCAGTATTTT. Its protein product is CASSRLDGGAGTDTQYF. V gene TRBV4-2 combines with J gene TRBJ2-3; the D gene is possibly TRBD1 (5 bases). This CDR3 has 17 amino acids. Germline V gene sequence: CDR1 LGHNA, CDR2 YNFKEQ. Trimming pared 4 bases from V and 1 base from J, leaving 18 bases between.

This clone was counted a few times. The V gene is TRBV6-6, the J gene TRBJ1-2; 8 bases are a match to TRBD1. The CDR3 sequence is 14 residues long. The V and J ends lost 1 base and 8 bases, in that order; junction bases with no gene match: 6. Germline CDR1 MNHNY, CDR2 SVGAGI (reference sequence). In DNA form, the CDR3 reads TGTGCCAGCAGTTACTGGGACAGGTCGGACGGCTACACCTTC. It encodes CASSYWDRSDGYTF.

This clone was counted a single time. This chain joins TRBV19 and TRBJ2-1; TRBD2 aligns across 15 bases. This CDR3 contains 17 residues. Germline trimming cut 5 bases from V and 6 bases from J; bases unmatched to any gene: 8. The germline gives CDR1 LNHDA, CDR2 SQIVND (reference sequence). CDR3 nucleotide sequence: TGTGCCAGTAGTCCCGCCAGGACTAGCGGGGGGGCCAATGAGCAGTTCTTC. This translates into CASSPARTSGGANEQFF.

V usage is TRBV2 and J usage is TRBJ1-5, with D uncertain. There are 12 residues in the CDR3. The germline CDR1 and CDR2 sequences are SNHLY and FYNNEI. Trimming removed 7 bases at V and 4 bases at J, with 8 bases between. The CDR3 coding sequence is TGTGCCAGCAAAGGCAGAAATCAGCCCCAGCATTTT. Translating gives CASKGRNQPQHF.

The chain joins TRBV9 to TRBJ1-2, with 7 bases lining up with TRBD1. Germline V gene sequence: CDR1 SGDLS, CDR2 YYNGEE. This CDR3 contains 15 residues. V was pared by 0 bases and J by 0 bases, with 2 bases of the junction left unmatched. This CDR3 is CASSVGTGSNYGYTF. CDR3 nucleotide sequence: TGTGCCAGCAGCGTAGGGACAGGATCTAACTATGGCTACACCTTC.

This rearrangement joins TRBV9 to TRBJ1-1; maybe TRBD1 (5 bases). Trimming took 0 bases from V and 1 from J, leaving 13 bases between them. CDR3 length: 16 amino acids. CDR1 is SGDLS and CDR2 is YYNGEE in the germline V gene. CDR3: CASSVAESGGNTEAFF. Written as DNA, the CDR3 is TGTGCCAGCAGCGTAGCGGAAAGCGGGGGGAACACTGAAGCTTTCTTT.

The chain is built from TRBV7-9 and TRBJ1-1; D gene unclear. V was pared by 6 bases and J by 8 bases, with 19 bases between. CDR1 is SEHNR and CDR2 is FQNEAQ in the germline V gene (reference sequence). The CDR3 is 14 amino acids. DNA of the CDR3: TGTGCCAGCAGTTTGGAAGGGCAGGACCCCGAAGCTTTCTTT. Its translation: CASSLEGQDPEAFF. Supplemented by reference TRBV7-9 and TRBJ1-1, the full variable domain reads DTGVSQNPRHKITKRGQNVTFRCDPISEHNRLYWYRQTLGQGPEFLTYFQNEAQLEKSRLLSDRFSAERPKGSFSTLEIQRTEQGDSAMYLCASSLEGQDPEAFFGQGTRLTVV.

The chain has TRBV7-2 and TRBJ2-2, with a tentative D call TRBD1 (6 bases). This CDR3 has 15 amino acids. Trimming took off 3 bases at V and 5 bases at J, with 13 bases between the two ends. Germline V gene sequence: CDR1 SGHTA, CDR2 FQGNSA. The CDR3 DNA follows: TGTGCCAGCAGCTTCCACAGGGTCGGAACCGGGGAGCTGTTTTTT. It yields the protein CASSFHRVGTGELFF.

There are a few counts of this clone. The chain joins TRBV12-5 to TRBJ1-1, with D unresolved. In germline, CDR1 is LGHNT, CDR2 FRNRAP. The CDR3 covers 13 residues. Trimming stripped 3 bases from V and 0 bases from J, with 5 bases between. CDR3 sequence reads: CASGLSVNTEAFF. The CDR3 coding sequence is TGTGCTAGTGGTTTATCTGTGAACACTGAAGCTTTCTTT.

V gene TRBV27 combines with J gene TRBJ1-1; 7 bases map to TRBD1. V lost 5 bases to trimming and J lost 2 bases; unmatched junction nucleotides: 8. The germline gives CDR1 MNHEY, CDR2 SMNVEV (reference sequence). The CDR3 has 15 residues. The DNA for the CDR3 is TGTGCCAGCAGTAGACCGACAGGGAGCAACACTGAAGCTTTCTTT. Translated, it gives CASSRPTGSNTEAFF.

The chain has TRBV7-9 and TRBJ2-7; 7 bases line up with TRBD1. The CDR3 sequence is 13 residues long. CDR1 SEHNR and CDR2 FQNEAQ come from the germline V gene (reference sequence). J was trimmed by 2 bases and V by 8 bases; bases with no gene match: 6. The CDR3 is CASGRTGPYEQYF. In DNA form, the CDR3 reads TGTGCCAGCGGAAGGACAGGCCCCTACGAGCAGTACTTC. Complete variable domain (other parts from reference TRBV7-9 and TRBJ2-7): DTGVSQNPRHKITKRGQNVTFRCDPISEHNRLYWYRQTLGQGPEFLTYFQNEAQLEKSRLLSDRFSAERPKGSFSTLEIQRTEQGDSAMYLCASGRTGPYEQYFGPGTRLTVT.

The CDR3 is CASSITGGNGETQYF. The CDR3 region has the DNA TGTGCCAGCAGCATTACAGGGGGCAATGGGGAGACCCAGTACTTC. The J gene is TRBJ2-5, the V gene TRBV11-2; 9 bases match TRBD1. CDR3 length: 15 amino acids. Germline CDR1 reads SGHAT; CDR2 reads FQNNGV. The V and J ends lost 5 bases and 5 bases, in that order; junction bases with no gene match: 9.

The V and J genes are TRBV5-1 and TRBJ1-3; D is perhaps TRBD1 (5 bases). The germline V gene encodes CDR1 SGHRS and CDR2 YFSETQ. The CDR3 has 17 amino acids. V was shortened by 0 bases and J by 0 bases, with 13 bases between the two germline ends. CDR3 residues: CASSLASGGSSGNTIYF. The CDR3 coding sequence is TGCGCCAGCAGCTTGGCCAGCGGGGGATCCTCTGGAAACACCATATATTTT.

This clone was counted a few times. The chain has TRBV14 and TRBJ1-5; possible D gene TRBD1, 5 bases. Germline values: CDR1 SGHDN, CDR2 FVKESK. CDR3 length: 15 residues. V dropped 1 base and J dropped 4 bases, with 11 bases sitting between them. For the CDR3, the DNA is TGTGCCAGCAGCCAAGGGTCGGGGGGTAATCAGCCCCAGCATTTT. Protein product: CASSQGSGGNQPQHF.

The chain uses TRBV5-1 and TRBJ2-5, with 11 bases lining up with TRBD2. V shed 4 bases and J 2 bases; nucleotides not matched to a gene: 7. The CDR3 loop spans 16 amino acids. Germline CDR1 reads SGHRS; CDR2 reads YFSETQ. CDR3 protein: CASSALAGGDQETQYF. CDR3 in DNA: TGCGCCAGCAGCGCTCTAGCGGGGGGAGATCAAGAGACCCAGTACTTC.

This clone was picked up one time. The chain combines TRBV5-1 with TRBJ2-3, with D unclear. V gave up 0 bases and J gave up 2 bases, with 4 bases separating them. Germline CDR1 reads SGHRS; CDR2 reads YFSETQ. The CDR3 totals 13 residues. DNA for the CDR3: TGCGCCAGCAGCTTGGTGCCCACAGATACGCAGTATTTT. Residues: CASSLVPTDTQYF.

This chain connects TRBV15 to TRBJ1-5, with D unclear. V was shortened by 0 bases and J by 10 bases, with 10 bases between the two germline ends. Germline V gives CDR1 LNHNV, CDR2 YYDKDF (reference sequence). The length of the CDR3 is 13 residues. The CDR3 region has the DNA TGTGCCACCAGCAGAGATGGCCCGGATCCCCAGCATTTT. Translating gives CATSRDGPDPQHF. Full variable domain (remainder filled in from reference TRBV15 and TRBJ1-5): DAMVIQNPRYQVTQFGKPVTLSCSQTLNHNVMYWYQQKSSQAPKLLFHYYDKDFNNEADTPDNFQSRRPNTSFCFLDIRSPGLGDTAMYLCATSRDGPDPQHFGDGTRLSIL.

The chain's CDR3 is CATSRDRTQETQYF. The DNA of the CDR3 is TGTGCCACCAGCAGAGACAGAACTCAAGAGACCCAGTACTTC. This rearrangement joins TRBV15 to TRBJ2-5; D remains ambiguous. CDR3 length equals 14 residues. Germline-derived CDR1 and CDR2 are LNHNV and YYDKDF (reference sequence). Trimming stripped 0 bases from V and 2 bases from J, with 7 bases between.

The chain links TRBV7-9 to TRBJ1-5; D is unresolved. Germline lookup yields CDR1 SEHNR and CDR2 FQNEAQ (reference sequence). This CDR3 has 14 amino acids. V was trimmed by 5 bases and J by 1 base, leaving 9 bases between them. CDR3 DNA sequence: TGTGCCAGCAGCCCAGGCGGCAGCAATCAGCCCCAGCATTTT. Protein: CASSPGGSNQPQHF. The full variable domain, with the rest looked up from reference TRBV7-9 and TRBJ1-5, is DTGVSQNPRHKITKRGQNVTFRCDPISEHNRLYWYRQTLGQGPEFLTYFQNEAQLEKSRLLSDRFSAERPKGSFSTLEIQRTEQGDSAMYLCASSPGGSNQPQHFGDGTRLSIL.

This clone was found a few times. CDR3 sequence (DNA): TGTGCCAGTAGTATCGACAGAGAACATGGCTACACCTTC. Protein product: CASSIDREHGYTF. The chain couples TRBV19 to TRBJ1-2; tentatively, D is TRBD1 (5 bases). Trimming stripped 3 bases from V and 6 bases from J, with 11 bases between. This CDR3 spans 13 amino acids. The V gene's germline CDR1 is LNHDA and CDR2 SQIVND (reference sequence).

V gene TRBV5-1 combines with J gene TRBJ1-1; tentative D call: TRBD1 (6 bases). There are 14 residues in the CDR3. The ends were cut back, 4 bases at V and 4 bases at J, with 14 bases in the middle. Germline V lookup: CDR1 SGHRS, CDR2 YFSETQ. In DNA, the CDR3 is TGCGCCAGCAGCACACAGGGTTGGGGCACTGAAGCTTTCTTT. This encodes CASSTQGWGTEAFF.

This clone has only a few counts. V usage is TRBV5-4 and J usage is TRBJ2-1; D is perhaps TRBD2 (6 bases). Per germline, CDR1 SGHNT and CDR2 YYREEE (reference sequence). Trimming removed 0 bases from V and 8 bases from J, with 9 bases in between. The CDR3 is made up of 13 amino acids. The CDR3 spells CASSLVSGDEQFF. The DNA of the CDR3 is TGTGCCAGCAGCTTGGTTTCGGGGGATGAGCAGTTCTTC.

The J gene is TRBJ2-3, the V gene TRBV6-5; TRBD1 agrees at 7 bases. This CDR3 region has 15 residues. The ends lost 3 bases at V and 4 bases at J; junction bases unmatched: 7. Germline CDR1 reads MNHEY; CDR2 reads SVGAGI. DNA of the CDR3: TGTGCCAGCAGTTATTCCGGGCAGGGGGCAGATACGCAGTATTTT. Translated: CASSYSGQGADTQYF.